Following are 30 T cell receptor beta chains from one sample sequenced in a study of OX40 agonist ivuxolimab in advanced cancers. Some clones are missing from TCRdb's copy, which holds only in-frame ones; the method was immunoSEQ multiplex PCR. The table lists about 31,000 clones, 82% of them singletons. The source was CD4+ or CD8+ T cells sorted from blood, collected in a trial of the OX40 agonist ivuxolimab. Every receptor here comes from an adult with an advanced solid tumor such as melanoma, head and neck, liver or kidney cancer.

V is TRBV7-2 and J is TRBJ2-7; D ambiguous. Per the germline V gene, CDR1 is SGHTA and CDR2 is FQGNSA. V shed 6 bases and J shed 6 bases, with 12 bases lying between them. This CDR3 has 12 residues. The CDR3 here is CASSPTTPEQYF. The CDR3 nucleotides read TGTGCCAGCAGTCCAACGACCCCCGAGCAGTACTTC.

The genes are TRBV6-1 and TRBJ1-4, with D possibly TRBD1 on 5 matching bases. This CDR3 has 14 residues. Germline V gene data show CDR1 as MNHNS and CDR2 as SASEGT. V lost 6 bases and J 8 bases, leaving 16 bases between the germline ends. CDR3 sequence reads: CASRRGREEEKLFF. DNA of the CDR3: TGTGCCAGCAGACGCGGCAGGGAGGAGGAAAAACTGTTTTTT.

The chain carries TRBV5-4 and TRBJ2-1; TRBD1 matches at 7 bases. The CDR3 runs 15 residues. V lost 2 bases and J lost 9; bases outside the gene matches: 11. Germline CDR1 SGHNT, CDR2 YYREEE (reference sequence). CDR3 in DNA: TGTGCCAGCAGCTTTAGACAGGGTCCTCGCACTGAGCAGTTCTTC. Residues: CASSFRQGPRTEQFF.

This clone appeared a few times. The chain's CDR3 is CAWNPGARTGELFF. The CDR3 coding sequence is TGTGCCTGGAATCCAGGGGCGCGTACCGGGGAGCTGTTTTTT. The chain couples TRBV30 to TRBJ2-2; D is perhaps TRBD1 (6 bases). The CDR3 contains 14 residues. The ends were cut back, 4 bases at V and 5 bases at J, with 14 bases in the middle. Germline CDR1 and CDR2: GTSNPN and SVGIG (reference sequence).

This sequence joins TRBV28 and TRBJ2-7; no clear D gene. This CDR3 has 11 amino acids. The germline CDR1 and CDR2 sequences are MDHEN and SYDVKM. V was trimmed by 5 bases and J by 4 bases, leaving 6 bases between them. For the CDR3, the DNA is TGTGCCAGCAGTACCATGTACGAGCAGTACTTC. It specifies CASSTMYEQYF.

The chain carries TRBV28 and TRBJ2-1; 9 nucleotides line up with TRBD2. Trimming cost V 2 bases and J 6 bases; bases outside gene matches: 5. The length of the CDR3 is 15 residues. Germline V CDR1 and CDR2: MDHEN, SYDVKM. CDR3 sequence reads: CASSLVAGASNEQFF. The CDR3, as DNA: TGTGCCAGCAGTTTAGTAGCGGGAGCGTCCAATGAGCAGTTCTTC.

CDR3 residues: CASSEAGGLADTQYF. CDR3 nucleotides: TGTGCCAGCAGTGAGGCGGGAGGGTTGGCAGATACGCAGTATTTT. V usage is TRBV2 and J usage is TRBJ2-3; TRBD2 aligns across 9 bases. The CDR3 is 15 residues long. The germline gives CDR1 SNHLY, CDR2 FYNNEI. V lost 3 bases and J lost 4; bases outside the gene matches: 5.

V and J are TRBV2 and TRBJ2-5, with TRBD1 matching 7 bases. Per the germline V gene, CDR1 is SNHLY and CDR2 is FYNNEI. The CDR3 runs 14 residues. V lost 8 bases to trimming and J lost 5 bases; unmatched junction nucleotides: 11. The CDR3, as DNA: TGTGCCAGCGCTTCACGACAGGGCGGGGAGACCCAGTACTTC. Translating gives CASASRQGGETQYF.

The V call is TRBV30, the J call TRBJ1-4; possibly TRBD1 for D (6 bases). The CDR3 totals 13 residues. Trimming left V 1 base short and J 13 bases short, with 16 bases between. The V gene's germline CDR1 is GTSNPN and CDR2 SVGIG (reference sequence). This CDR3 reads CAWSAGAGIRLFF. The CDR3, as DNA: TGTGCCTGGAGTGCAGGGGCCGGTATTAGACTGTTTTTT.

The table lists this clone with a few counts. This chain links TRBV4-2 with TRBJ2-7; TRBD2 matches at 7 bases. V lost 1 base and J lost 2; bases outside the gene matches: 11. The germline gives CDR1 LGHNA, CDR2 YNFKEQ. This CDR3 is built from 17 residues. CDR3 nucleotides: TGTGCCAGCAGCCAAGGACTAACGGGAGGCTCGGCCTACGAGCAGTACTTC. Its translation is CASSQGLTGGSAYEQYF.

The gene calls are TRBV6-4 and TRBJ2-1, with 12 bases identical to TRBD2. V was pared by 0 bases and J by 9 bases, with 6 bases of the junction left unmatched. Germline V CDR1 and CDR2: MRHNA, SNTAGT. This CDR3 comprises 16 residues. The CDR3: CASSDSPSGGAVEQFF. DNA for the CDR3: TGTGCCAGCAGTGACTCGCCTAGCGGGGGGGCCGTTGAGCAGTTCTTC.

The rearrangement uses TRBV5-4 and TRBJ2-1; no clear D. The CDR3 contains 14 residues. The V end was cut by 1 base, the J end by 5 bases, with 10 bases between. Germline assignment: CDR1 SGHNT and CDR2 YYREEE (reference sequence). CDR3: CASSLPLGHNEQFF. The CDR3 DNA is TGTGCCAGCAGCTTGCCTTTAGGGCACAATGAGCAGTTCTTC.

This sequence joins TRBV7-2 and TRBJ2-3; 13 bases align to TRBD2. V was clipped by 6 bases and J by 1 base; unmatched bases: 7. The CDR3 is 17 residues long. The germline V gene encodes CDR1 SGHTA and CDR2 FQGNSA. In nucleotides, the CDR3 is TGTGCCAGCAGAAGGACTAGCGGGAGTGGGGGCACAGATACGCAGTATTTT. It codes for CASRRTSGSGGTDTQYF.

The chain uses TRBV9 and TRBJ2-4; the D gene is possibly TRBD1 (6 bases). Trimming took off 3 bases at V and 2 bases at J, with 12 bases between the two ends. The CDR3 totals 15 residues. Per the germline V gene, CDR1 is SGDLS and CDR2 is YYNGEE. This chain's CDR3 is CASSASGTTKNIQYF. The CDR3 bases are TGTGCCAGCAGCGCATCCGGGACAACCAAAAACATTCAGTACTTC.

The chain uses TRBV6-5 and TRBJ2-4; D remains unclear. The CDR3 extends over 12 amino acids. CDR1 MNHEY and CDR2 SVGAGI come from the germline V gene. Trimming cost V 11 bases and J 8 bases, with 16 bases left between them. The CDR3 reads CACEDVPHIQYF. The CDR3 DNA follows: TGTGCCTGCGAGGACGTTCCGCACATTCAGTACTTC.

The chain uses TRBV5-6 and TRBJ2-5, with D perhaps matching TRBD1 or TRBD2 (5 bases each). The length of the CDR3 is 15 residues. From germline, CDR1 is SGHDT and CDR2 YYEEEE. Trimming stripped 4 bases from V and 3 bases from J, with 16 bases between. Written as DNA, the CDR3 is TGTGCCAGCAGCGACCAAGGGACGTCCAAAGAGACCCAGTACTTC. Residues: CASSDQGTSKETQYF. Filled out from reference TRBV5-6 and TRBJ2-5, the complete variable domain reads DAGVTQSPTHLIKTRGQQVTLRCSPKSGHDTVSWYQQALGQGPQFIFQYYEEEERQRGNFPDRFSGHQFPNYSSELNVNALLLGDSALYLCASSDQGTSKETQYFGPGTRLLVL.

This chain uses TRBV5-1 with TRBJ1-1; 7 nucleotides match TRBD1. Unmatched junction bases numbered 7, after V lost 6 bases and J lost 5 bases. The germline CDR1 and CDR2 sequences are SGHRS and YFSETQ. The CDR3 is 13 amino acids. The CDR3 loop is CASTGEGATEAFF. The CDR3 DNA sequence: TGCGCCAGCACGGGGGAGGGGGCAACTGAAGCTTTCTTT.

This clone was seen only once. The genes are TRBV28 and TRBJ2-5, with a possible D match to TRBD2 (5 bases). Germline assignment: CDR1 MDHEN and CDR2 SYDVKM. There are 16 residues in the CDR3. Trimming shortened V by 3 bases and J by 0 bases, and 14 bases separated the two germline ends. The CDR3 DNA reads as TGTGCCAGCAGTTTGGGCGAGGGTACCAACCAAGAGACCCAGTACTTC. Translating gives CASSLGEGTNQETQYF.

V is TRBV28 and J is TRBJ2-2, with a weak D call TRBD2 (7 bases). V lost 3 bases and J 9 bases, leaving 17 bases between the germline ends. Germline V lookup: CDR1 MDHEN, CDR2 SYDVKM. There are 15 residues in the CDR3. The CDR3 reads CASSFSGGGLRELFF. CDR3 sequence (DNA): TGTGCCAGCAGTTTTTCCGGCGGGGGCTTGAGGGAGCTGTTTTTT.

The gene calls are TRBV18 and TRBJ1-4; D not certain. V was clipped by 1 base and J by 5 bases, with 17 bases between them. The CDR3 covers 17 residues. From germline, CDR1 is KGHSH and CDR2 LQKENI. CDR3 in amino acids: CASSPRGRADLNEKLFF. The DNA for the CDR3 is TGTGCCAGCTCACCACGAGGGCGGGCCGATCTCAATGAAAAACTGTTTTTT.

The chain carries TRBV7-9 and TRBJ2-7, with no clear D. The CDR3 has 12 amino acids. The germline CDR1 and CDR2 sequences are SEHNR and FQNEAQ (reference sequence). Trimming took off 2 bases at V and 3 bases at J, with 5 bases between the two ends. CDR3: CASSLIGYEQYF. CDR3 bases: TGTGCCAGCAGCTTAATCGGCTACGAGCAGTACTTC.

This chain connects TRBV14 to TRBJ2-1; 8 bases are a match to TRBD2. This CDR3 has 16 residues. Germline V CDR1 and CDR2: SGHDN, FVKESK. With 2 bases clipped from V and 7 bases from J, the junction kept 10 bases outside the gene matches. CDR3 residues: CASSQHPGRGRNEQFF. DNA of the CDR3: TGTGCCAGCAGCCAACACCCCGGGAGGGGAAGGAATGAGCAGTTCTTC.

This rearrangement joins TRBV4-3 to TRBJ2-5; 9 bases map to TRBD1. J lost 11 bases, V lost 2 bases, and 6 bases had no gene match. The CDR3 loop spans 13 amino acids. The germline gives CDR1 LGHNA, CDR2 YSLEER. CDR3 DNA: TGCGCCAGCAGCCAAACAGGGGGCCGGGAGCAGTACTTC. Its protein product is CASSQTGGREQYF.

J is TRBJ2-1 and V is TRBV5-4; possible D gene TRBD2, 6 bases. Germline V gives CDR1 SGHNT, CDR2 YYREEE (reference sequence). V lost 4 bases to trimming and J lost 6 bases, with 17 bases between them. CDR3 length: 15 amino acids. CDR3 sequence (DNA): TGTGCCAGCAGCCCCGGGGGAAGGGCGGGCAATGAGCAGTTCTTC. Protein: CASSPGGRAGNEQFF.

The chain is built from TRBV7-8 and TRBJ2-5; TRBD2 is a possible D gene (5 bases). V lost 2 bases and J lost 4, with 14 bases in between. Germline CDR1 SGHVS, CDR2 FQNEAQ. The CDR3 consists of 15 residues. As DNA, the CDR3 is TGTGCCAGCAGCTTAACCGGGGTTAAGGGAGAGACCCAGTACTTC. It codes for CASSLTGVKGETQYF.

V is TRBV28 and J is TRBJ1-5; unclear D gene. The CDR3 is 12 residues long. Germline lookup yields CDR1 MDHEN and CDR2 SYDVKM. Trimming took 3 bases from V and 4 from J, leaving 4 bases between them. The DNA of the CDR3 is TGTGCCAGCAGTTTGGGGAATCAGCCCCAGCATTTT. Protein product: CASSLGNQPQHF.

The chain combines TRBV10-3 with TRBJ1-2; the match to TRBD1 covers 9 bases. Germline CDR1 is ENHRY and CDR2 is SYGVKD. V was clipped by 6 bases and J by 8 bases; unmatched bases: 4. This CDR3 spans 12 amino acids. The CDR3 bases are TGTGCCATCAGGGGACAGGGCCGAGGCTACACCTTC. Encoded protein: CAIRGQGRGYTF.

The chain recombines TRBV18 with TRBJ1-1; TRBD1 matches 7 bases. From germline, CDR1 is KGHSH and CDR2 LQKENI. This CDR3 has 15 amino acids. V gave up 6 bases and J gave up 3 bases; unmatched junction bases: 10. The CDR3 nucleotides read TGTGCCAGCTCGAACCGACAGGGCGGGGACACTGAAGCTTTCTTT. This codes for CASSNRQGGDTEAFF.

The chain is built from TRBV6-6 and TRBJ2-3, with D uncertain. CDR3 length: 13 residues. Germline V lookup: CDR1 MNHNY, CDR2 SVGAGI (reference sequence). Trimming pared 5 bases from V and 4 bases from J, leaving 10 bases between. CDR3 DNA: TGTGCCAGCAGTCCCAGTGGGGCAGATACGCAGTATTTT. Protein sequence: CASSPSGADTQYF.

The chain carries TRBV4-1 and TRBJ1-4; D is unresolved. The CDR3 sequence is 15 residues long. The germline V and J ends were trimmed by 0 bases and 7 bases, with 12 bases remaining between them. CDR1 MGHRA and CDR2 YSYEKL come from the germline V gene. The CDR3 DNA is TGCGCCAGCAGCCAAGAATGGCGACTAGCTGAAAAACTGTTTTTT. Translation: CASSQEWRLAEKLFF.